Below are 27 T cell receptor beta chains sequenced from a single sample in a study of vaccination and CD4 T cells after COVID-19. No antigen has been assigned to these receptors. Researchers used the Oncomine TCR Beta short-read assay to sequence DNA from cultured CD4+ T cells. TCRdb fed the PCR reads into MiXCR, producing one record per CDR3 protein. The repertoire holds 9,000 to 15,000 distinct CDR3 sequences, with about three quarters as singletons. Specified treatment: approximately 9-day PBMC culture with coronavirus spike peptide pools or control peptides (ViraFEST assay). The sequenced sample was CD4+ T cells from blood, cultured in vitro. The receptors originated from a human donor who had recovered from COVID-19.

The rearrangement joins TRBV27 to TRBJ2-7, with 11 bases aligning to TRBD2. This CDR3 has 16 residues. V lost 5 bases and J lost 5; bases outside the gene matches: 11. The V gene's germline CDR1 is MNHEY and CDR2 SMNVEV (reference sequence). CDR3 coding DNA: TGTGCCAGCAGTCGATCCCTAGCGGGAGGATCCCACGAGCAGTACTTC. Translated, it gives CASSRSLAGGSHEQYF.

This clonotype showed up just once. CDR3 in amino acids: CSARLSGRAFDEQYF. In nucleotides, the CDR3 is TGCAGTGCTAGACTTAGCGGGAGGGCCTTCGACGAGCAGTACTTC. The chain carries TRBV20-1 and TRBJ2-7, with 11 bases that match TRBD2. The CDR3 totals 15 residues. Trimming cost V 2 bases and J 5 bases; bases outside gene matches: 8. The germline V gene has CDR1 DFQATT and CDR2 SNEGSKA (reference sequence).

This chain uses TRBV14 with TRBJ2-2, with a weak D call TRBD2 (7 bases). This CDR3 is 15 amino acids long. CDR1 is SGHDN, CDR2 FVKESK, per germline. Trimming stripped 1 base from V and 3 bases from J, with 9 bases between. CDR3 bases: TGTGCCAGCAGCCAAGCGGGGGGCCACACCGGGGAGCTGTTTTTT. Translation gives CASSQAGGHTGELFF.

This clonotype was seen just once. J is TRBJ2-3 and V is TRBV20-1; tentatively, D is TRBD2 (6 bases). V lost 1 base and J lost 5, with 13 bases in between. The CDR3 runs to 14 residues. Germline loops: CDR1 DFQATT, CDR2 SNEGSKA (reference sequence). CDR3 loop: CSARGASGGDTQYF. The CDR3 region has the DNA TGCAGTGCTAGAGGGGCTTCCGGGGGAGATACGCAGTATTTT.

The V and J genes are TRBV20-1 and TRBJ1-2; maybe TRBD1 (6 bases). Germline CDR1 is DFQATT and CDR2 is SNEGSKA (reference sequence). This CDR3 spans 14 amino acids. The ends were cut back, 6 bases at V and 8 bases at J, with 22 bases in the middle. CDR3 sequence reads: CSAHPRGGGGGYTF. Written as DNA, the CDR3 is TGCAGTGCCCATCCAAGGGGGGGCGGGGGAGGCTACACCTTC.

The chain is built from TRBV27 and TRBJ1-6, with D possibly TRBD1 on 6 matching bases. This CDR3 region has 16 residues. Trimming removed 6 bases from V and 7 bases from J, with 19 bases in between. The germline CDR1 and CDR2 sequences are MNHEY and SMNVEV (reference sequence). DNA for the CDR3: TGTGCCAGCAGCCCCTTTCCGGCAGGGGAGAATTCACCCCTCCACTTT. Protein sequence: CASSPFPAGENSPLHF.

This clonotype was found once. V and J are TRBV18 and TRBJ2-5; D call uncertain. The CDR3 sequence is 13 residues long. Looked up from germline, CDR1 is KGHSH and CDR2 is LQKENI. V was trimmed by 1 base and J by 5 bases, leaving 8 bases between them. The CDR3 loop reads CASSPRGSETQYF. DNA of the CDR3: TGTGCCAGCTCACCACGCGGATCTGAGACCCAGTACTTC.

This chain links TRBV27 with TRBJ2-3; D ambiguous. Germline CDR1 is MNHEY and CDR2 is SMNVEV (reference sequence). V was pared by 0 bases and J by 0 bases, with 7 bases between. The CDR3 loop spans 15 amino acids. This CDR3 is CASSLSSPSTDTQYF. The CDR3 DNA reads as TGTGCCAGCAGTTTATCGTCCCCTAGCACAGATACGCAGTATTTT.

This clonotype was counted between two and nine times. V is TRBV7-2 and J is TRBJ2-1; the match to TRBD2 covers 7 bases. The CDR3 has 16 residues. Germline CDR1 is SGHTA and CDR2 is FQGNSA. The V gene end was trimmed by 1 base and the J gene end by 3 bases; junction bases not matched to a gene: 6. The CDR3 sequence is CASSLVGSGVYNEQFF. The CDR3 DNA sequence: TGTGCCAGCAGCTTAGTCGGGAGCGGGGTCTACAATGAGCAGTTCTTC.

CDR3 nucleotide sequence: TGTGCCTGGAGACGGACAGGGGGCGGGTACGAGCAGTACTTC. It translates to CAWRRTGGGYEQYF. The genes are TRBV30 and TRBJ2-7; 11 nucleotides line up with TRBD1. This CDR3 comprises 14 residues. Germline lookup yields CDR1 GTSNPN and CDR2 SVGIG (reference sequence). Trimming at V came to 3 bases and at J to 4 bases, leaving 5 bases not matched to a gene.

The rearrangement uses TRBV6-2 or TRBV6-3 and TRBJ1-5; 7 nucleotides match TRBD1. Germline CDR1 and CDR2: MNHEY and SVGEGT. Germline trimming cut 6 bases from V and 4 bases from J; bases unmatched to any gene: 6. The CDR3 runs 14 residues. Here the CDR3 reads CASSNNRGNQPQHF. The CDR3 region has the DNA TGTGCCAGCAGCAATAACAGGGGAAATCAGCCCCAGCATTTT.

The CDR3 loop reads CASSFFFSHTGDYGYTF. As DNA, the CDR3 is TGTGCCAGCAGTTTTTTCTTTAGTCACACAGGAGATTATGGCTACACCTTC. The V and J genes are TRBV27 and TRBJ1-2, with D possibly TRBD1 on 5 matching bases. V was trimmed by 3 bases and J by 5 bases, leaving 22 bases between them. The CDR3 contains 17 residues. Germline V gene sequence: CDR1 MNHEY, CDR2 SMNVEV (reference sequence).

The V gene is TRBV6-5, the J gene TRBJ1-6; 8 positions agree with TRBD1. CDR3 length: 15 amino acids. Germline values: CDR1 MNHEY, CDR2 SVGAGI. Trimming at V came to 0 bases and at J to 8 bases, leaving 3 bases not matched to a gene. The CDR3 DNA sequence: TGTGCCAGCAGTTACTCGACAGGGGTGTATTCACCCCTCCACTTT. It translates to CASSYSTGVYSPLHF.

The V gene is TRBV27, the J gene TRBJ1-1, with D tentatively TRBD1 (5 bases). V was trimmed by 4 bases and J by 6 bases, leaving 21 bases between them. The germline gives CDR1 MNHEY, CDR2 SMNVEV (reference sequence). The length of the CDR3 is 16 residues. CDR3 sequence: CASSSILRGGRPEAFF. CDR3 DNA sequence: TGTGCCAGCAGTTCCATACTCCGTGGGGGTCGGCCTGAAGCTTTCTTT.

The chain recombines TRBV7-8 with TRBJ1-2; no clear D gene. V lost 5 bases, J lost 7 bases, and 14 bases lay in between. The CDR3 length is 13 residues. Germline V CDR1 and CDR2: SGHVS, FQNEAQ. Here the CDR3 DNA reads TGTGCCAGCAGCCGAAAGGGAGGGTCTGGCTACACCTTC. It translates to CASSRKGGSGYTF. The full variable domain, completed using reference TRBV7-8 and TRBJ1-2, is GAGVSQSPRYKVAKRGQDVALRCDPISGHVSLFWYQQALGQGPEFLTYFQNEAQLDKSGLPSDRFFAERPEGSVSTLKIQRTQQEDSAVYLCASSRKGGSGYTFGSGTRLTVV.

J is TRBJ2-7 and V is TRBV7-2; D might be TRBD1 (6 bases). The CDR3 is made up of 15 amino acids. Trimming took 3 bases from V and 3 from J, leaving 15 bases between them. CDR1 is SGHTA, CDR2 FQGNSA, per germline. CDR3 loop: CASSLPGTNIYEQYF. The CDR3 DNA sequence: TGTGCCAGCAGCTTGCCCGGGACAAACATCTACGAGCAGTACTTC.

This clonotype is a singleton in its sample. The chain couples TRBV20-1 to TRBJ2-1; D is unclear. The CDR3 has 11 residues. CDR1 and CDR2 from the germline V gene are DFQATT and SNEGSKA (reference sequence). V was cut by 3 bases and J by 4 bases, with 4 bases left in between. The CDR3, as DNA: TGCAGTGCTAGGACGTACAATGAGCAGTTCTTC. This translates into CSARTYNEQFF.

This clonotype was recorded a few times. The rearrangement links TRBV6-1 to TRBJ2-4; possible D gene TRBD1, 6 bases. This CDR3 region has 13 residues. Germline V gene lookup returns CDR1 MNHNS and CDR2 SASEGT. V gave up 3 bases and J gave up 11 bases, with 14 bases separating them. CDR3 sequence: CASSEDTGTLQYF. The DNA for the CDR3 is TGTGCCAGCAGTGAGGATACCGGGACACTTCAGTACTTC.

The rearrangement joins TRBV7-2 to TRBJ2-7; 8 bases are shared with TRBD2. V dropped 0 bases and J dropped 5; count of bases not matched to a gene: 6. Germline lookup yields CDR1 SGHTA and CDR2 FQGNSA. There are 15 residues in the CDR3. CDR3 DNA: TGTGCCAGCAGCTTAGCGGCGCGGGAGGCTCACGAGCAGTACTTC. Its translation: CASSLAAREAHEQYF. Full variable domain (outside the CDR3, taken from reference TRBV7-2 and TRBJ2-7): GAGVSQSPSNKVTEKGKDVELRCDPISGHTALYWYRQSLGQGLEFLIYFQGNSAPDKSGLPSDRFSAERTGGSVSTLTIQRTQQEDSAVYLCASSLAAREAHEQYFGPGTRLTVT.

The V gene is TRBV20-1, the J gene TRBJ2-7; weak D call: TRBD2 (6 bases). Germline assignment: CDR1 DFQATT and CDR2 SNEGSKA (reference sequence). V gave up 0 bases and J gave up 0 bases, with 12 bases separating them. This CDR3 is built from 15 residues. CDR3: CSARDRRDVSYEQYF. CDR3 in DNA: TGCAGTGCTAGAGATCGGCGGGACGTCTCCTACGAGCAGTACTTC.

V usage is TRBV11-1 and J usage is TRBJ2-7, with D unclear. CDR1 is SGHAT and CDR2 is FQDESV in the germline V gene (reference sequence). V lost 3 bases and J 1 base, leaving 10 bases between the germline ends. The length of the CDR3 is 14 residues. The CDR3 is CASSLVGKSYEQYF. DNA for the CDR3: TGTGCCAGCAGCTTGGTCGGTAAGTCCTACGAGCAGTACTTC.

This clonotype was detected only a few times. The V and J genes are TRBV7-2 and TRBJ2-2; 7 bases are shared with TRBD2. The V and J ends lost 5 bases and 3 bases, in that order; junction bases with no gene match: 9. The CDR3 extends over 16 amino acids. From germline, CDR1 is SGHTA and CDR2 FQGNSA. The CDR3, as DNA: TGTGCCAGCAGCCCTCGAGGGGCGGGAGACACCGGGGAGCTGTTTTTT. This codes for CASSPRGAGDTGELFF.

The genes are TRBV12-3 or TRBV12-4 and TRBJ1-5; a weak D match, TRBD1 (6 bases). Trimming stripped 4 bases from V and 5 bases from J, with 18 bases between. The CDR3 extends over 16 amino acids. DNA for the CDR3: TGTGCCAGCAGTTCGTACGGGGGGGGCCCCCATCAGCCCCAGCATTTT. Protein product: CASSSYGGGPHQPQHF.

CDR3 in amino acids: CASSILSGPQHF. The CDR3, as DNA: TGTGCCAGTAGTATCTTGTCCGGGCCCCAGCATTTT. The V call is TRBV19, the J call TRBJ1-5; D gene unclear. The germline gives CDR1 LNHDA, CDR2 SQIVND (reference sequence). Trimming took off 3 bases at V and 9 bases at J, with 9 bases between the two ends. This CDR3 has 12 residues.

V gene TRBV28 combines with J gene TRBJ1-3; D perhaps matches TRBD1 (6 bases). Germline CDR1 and CDR2: MDHEN and SYDVKM. This CDR3 is built from 13 residues. Trimming removed 6 bases at V and 5 bases at J, with 11 bases between. The CDR3, as DNA: TGTGCCAGCAGACTCGGACAGCGAAACACCATATATTTT. Protein product: CASRLGQRNTIYF.

V gene TRBV27 combines with J gene TRBJ2-2; D is unresolved. V was shortened by 8 bases and J by 0 bases, with 16 bases between the two germline ends. The CDR3 sequence is 16 residues long. Germline V lookup: CDR1 MNHEY, CDR2 SMNVEV (reference sequence). The CDR3 here is CASGEAPNSNTGELFF. CDR3 sequence (DNA): TGTGCCAGCGGCGAGGCGCCAAACTCGAACACCGGGGAGCTGTTTTTT.

The chain employs TRBV20-1 and TRBJ1-1; D possibly corresponds to TRBD1 (5 bases). Germline V gene lookup returns CDR1 DFQATT and CDR2 SNEGSKA (reference sequence). V was cut by 7 bases and J by 1 base, with 19 bases left in between. The CDR3 covers 15 residues. The CDR3 loop reads CSVGGVVRTNTEAFF. The DNA for the CDR3 is TGCAGTGTTGGAGGGGTTGTACGAACGAACACTGAAGCTTTCTTT.